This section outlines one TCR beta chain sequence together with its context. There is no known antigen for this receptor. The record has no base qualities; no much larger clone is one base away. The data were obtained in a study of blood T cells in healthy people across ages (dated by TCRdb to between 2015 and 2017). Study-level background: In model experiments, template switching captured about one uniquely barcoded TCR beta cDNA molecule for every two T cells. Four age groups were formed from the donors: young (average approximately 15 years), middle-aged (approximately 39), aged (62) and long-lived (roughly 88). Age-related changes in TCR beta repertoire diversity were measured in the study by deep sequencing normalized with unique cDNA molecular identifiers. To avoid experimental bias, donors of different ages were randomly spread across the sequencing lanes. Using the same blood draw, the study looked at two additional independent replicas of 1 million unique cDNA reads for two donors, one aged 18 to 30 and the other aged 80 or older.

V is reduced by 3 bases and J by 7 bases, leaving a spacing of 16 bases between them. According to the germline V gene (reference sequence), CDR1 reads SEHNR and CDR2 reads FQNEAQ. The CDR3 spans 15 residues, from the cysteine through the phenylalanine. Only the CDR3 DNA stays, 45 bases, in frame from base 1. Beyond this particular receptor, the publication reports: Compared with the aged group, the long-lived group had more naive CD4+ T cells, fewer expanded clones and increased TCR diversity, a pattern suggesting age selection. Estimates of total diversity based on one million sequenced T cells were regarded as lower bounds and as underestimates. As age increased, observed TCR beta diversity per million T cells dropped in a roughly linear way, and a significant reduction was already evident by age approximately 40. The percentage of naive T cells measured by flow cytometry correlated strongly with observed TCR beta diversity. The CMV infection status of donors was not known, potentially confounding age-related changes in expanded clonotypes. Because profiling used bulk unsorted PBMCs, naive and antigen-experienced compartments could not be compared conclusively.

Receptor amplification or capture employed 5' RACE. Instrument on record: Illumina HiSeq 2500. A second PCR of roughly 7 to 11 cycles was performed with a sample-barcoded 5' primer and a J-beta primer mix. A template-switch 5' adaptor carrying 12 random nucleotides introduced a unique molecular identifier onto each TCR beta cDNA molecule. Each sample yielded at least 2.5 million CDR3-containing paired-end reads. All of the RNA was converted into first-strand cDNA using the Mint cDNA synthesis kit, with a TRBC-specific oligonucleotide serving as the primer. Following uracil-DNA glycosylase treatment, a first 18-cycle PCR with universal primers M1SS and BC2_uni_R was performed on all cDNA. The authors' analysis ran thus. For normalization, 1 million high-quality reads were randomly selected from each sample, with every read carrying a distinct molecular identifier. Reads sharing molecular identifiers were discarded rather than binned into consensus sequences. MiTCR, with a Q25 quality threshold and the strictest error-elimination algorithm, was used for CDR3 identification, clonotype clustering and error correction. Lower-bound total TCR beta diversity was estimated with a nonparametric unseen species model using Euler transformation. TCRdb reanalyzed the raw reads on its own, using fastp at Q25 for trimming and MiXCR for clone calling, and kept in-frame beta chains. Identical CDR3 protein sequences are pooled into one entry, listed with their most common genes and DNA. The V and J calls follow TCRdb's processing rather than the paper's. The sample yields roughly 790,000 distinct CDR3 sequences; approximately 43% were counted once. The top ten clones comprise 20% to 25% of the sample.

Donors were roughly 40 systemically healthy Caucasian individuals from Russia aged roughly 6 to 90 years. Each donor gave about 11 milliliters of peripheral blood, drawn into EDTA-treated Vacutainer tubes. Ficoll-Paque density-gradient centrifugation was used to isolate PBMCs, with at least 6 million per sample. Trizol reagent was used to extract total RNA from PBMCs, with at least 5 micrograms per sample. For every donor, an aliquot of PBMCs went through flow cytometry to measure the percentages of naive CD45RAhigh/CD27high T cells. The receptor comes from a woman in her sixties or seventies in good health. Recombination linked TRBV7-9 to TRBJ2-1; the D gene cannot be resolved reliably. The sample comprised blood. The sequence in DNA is TGTGCCAGCAGCTTTCATCGGGTGGGGATTAATGAGCAGTTCTTC. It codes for CASSFHRVGINEQFF.